The following is a T cell receptor beta chain sequence with its context. Each of the donors was a healthy adult who was HIV-negative and had not had a recent acute infection or vaccination. These data come from a study of shared clonotypes between healthy human individuals. Overall study: CD4 naive and CD4 memory each took three plates per donor, while CD8 naive took two and CD8 memory one.

The authors ran the assay at deep level. Only in-frame clones appear in the TCRdb table, and some are missing; sequencing was by immunoSEQ multiplex PCR. The sample consists of about 1 million clones, 60% to 80% of them appearing once. J gave up 4 bases and V 0 bases, and 3 bases lay outside the gene matches. Germline assignment: CDR1 SGDLS and CDR2 YYNGEE. The CDR3 has 16 residues. The sequenced material came from memory CD4+ T cells sorted from blood. Subset reported: CD45RA-negative fraction. This chain uses TRBV9 with TRBJ2-3; 12 bases match TRBD2. This sequence was found in a man aged 18 to 30 in good health. CDR3 in DNA: TGTGCCAGCAGCGTAGGGGGGACTAGCGGGTCAGATACGCAGTATTTT. The encoded protein is CASSVGGTSGSDTQYF. The full variable domain, completed using reference TRBV9 and TRBJ2-3, is DSGVTQTPKHLITATGQRVTLRCSPRSGDLSVYWYQQSLDQGLQFLIQYYNGEERAKGNILERFSAQQFPDLHSELNLSSLELGDSALYFCASSVGGTSGSDTQYFGPGTRLTVL.